Each of the 18 T cell receptor beta chains below was sequenced from the same sample in a study of T cells in Graves' hyperthyroidism and ophthalmopathy. What was amplified from RNA transcripts were TCR beta CDR3 regions. The HTBI primer set was used in a first-round RT-PCR of the TCR CDR3. TCRdb fed the multiplex PCR reads into MiXCR, producing one record per CDR3 protein. The table shows approximately 520,000 distinct CDR3 sequences, with less than 25% occurring only once. Sequenced material: blood. These receptors came from a man aged 18 to 29 with Graves' hyperthyroidism.

This clonotype was detected a few times. The chain joins TRBV30 to TRBJ1-6; the D is unclear. The CDR3 is 15 residues long. The V end lost 5 bases, the J end lost 9 bases, and 20 bases lay between the germline ends. Germline V gives CDR1 GTSNPN, CDR2 SVGIG (reference sequence). Here the CDR3 DNA reads TGTGCCTGGGCCAGTTCGGACCTTAAGGGTTCACCCCTCCACTTT. Protein: CAWASSDLKGSPLHF.

This clonotype was picked up many times. This chain links TRBV6-1 with TRBJ2-2, with D unclear. CDR3 length: 14 residues. The germline gives CDR1 MNHNS, CDR2 SASEGT. V lost 2 bases and J 3 bases, leaving 7 bases between the germline ends. CDR3 in amino acids: CASSESVDTGELFF. CDR3 nucleotides: TGTGCCAGCAGTGAAAGTGTCGACACCGGGGAGCTGTTTTTT.

CDR3 DNA sequence: TGTGCCAGCAGCTTTAACACGTACCAAGAGACCCAGTACTTC. Protein: CASSFNTYQETQYF. The chain uses TRBV11-1 and TRBJ2-5; D is ambiguous. The CDR3 has 14 amino acids. Per germline, CDR1 SGHAT and CDR2 FQDESV (reference sequence). The V end was cut by 3 bases, the J end by 0 bases, with 8 bases between. Combining the CDR3 with reference TRBV11-1 and TRBJ2-5 gives the whole variable domain EAEVAQSPRYKITEKSQAVAFWCDPISGHATLYWYRQILGQGPELLVQFQDESVVDDSQLPKDRFSAERLKGVDSTLKIQPAELGDSAMYLCASSFNTYQETQYFGPGTRLLVL.

The table lists this clonotype with many counts. The gene calls are TRBV6-5 and TRBJ1-1, with D unresolved. The germline V gene encodes CDR1 MNHEY and CDR2 SVGAGI. V was clipped by 3 bases and J by 11 bases, with 16 bases between them. The CDR3 contains 13 residues. CDR3 coding DNA: TGTGCCAGCAGTTATAGACAAACCCTGACCGCTTTCTTT. As protein: CASSYRQTLTAFF.

The chain joins TRBV5-1 to TRBJ2-7, with 9 bases fitting TRBD1. Germline assignment: CDR1 SGHRS and CDR2 YFSETQ. This CDR3 has 15 residues. Germline trimming cut 0 bases from V and 3 bases from J; bases unmatched to any gene: 4. This CDR3 reads CASSLEGQGFYEQYF. CDR3 DNA: TGCGCCAGCAGCTTGGAGGGACAGGGTTTCTACGAGCAGTACTTC.

This chain uses TRBV20-1 with TRBJ2-5; D gene uncertain. The CDR3 extends over 11 amino acids. Looked up from germline, CDR1 is DFQATT and CDR2 is SNEGSKA (reference sequence). Trimming removed 5 bases at V and 5 bases at J, with 9 bases between. The CDR3 nucleotides are TGCAGTGCTCCGCTGAGGGAGACCCAGTACTTC. Translating it yields CSAPLRETQYF.

This clonotype was counted between two and nine times. The chain carries TRBV28 and TRBJ1-2; no firm D call. CDR3 length: 13 residues. With 3 bases removed from V and 3 bases from J, the gap between germline ends came to 8 bases. Germline V gene data show CDR1 as MDHEN and CDR2 as SYDVKM. CDR3 DNA sequence: TGTGCCAGCAGTTTGAGGCAGCACTATGGCTACACCTTC. Residues: CASSLRQHYGYTF.

With respect to this clonotype: The junction and the germline gene differ at one end; a read error may be behind it. This chain's CDR3 is CASSYSMGGTTNF. The CDR3 DNA reads TGTGCCAGCAGTTACTCGATGGGCGGGACAACAAACTTT. The chain employs TRBV6-2 or TRBV6-3 and TRBJ1-1; TRBD1 might be the D (6 bases). CDR1 is MNHEY, CDR2 SVGEGT, per germline. The CDR3 loop spans 13 amino acids.

This clonotype was seen just once. The chain combines TRBV7-9 with TRBJ2-7; D is ambiguous. The CDR3 loop spans 14 amino acids. V was trimmed by 1 base and J by 2 bases, leaving 9 bases between them. Germline CDR1 reads SEHNR; CDR2 reads FQNEAQ (reference sequence). The CDR3 nucleotides are TGTGCCAGCAGCTTAGTGGGGATTACCTACGAGCAGTACTTC. Translating gives CASSLVGITYEQYF.

Ten or more counts support this clonotype. The rearrangement links TRBV30 to TRBJ1-5; D is undetermined. CDR1 and CDR2 (germline): GTSNPN, SVGIG (reference sequence). The CDR3 consists of 15 residues. The ends were cut back, 0 bases at V and 3 bases at J, with 12 bases in the middle. CDR3 loop: CAWSVESASNQPQHF. CDR3 in DNA: TGTGCCTGGAGTGTAGAGTCTGCCTCCAATCAGCCCCAGCATTTT.

The chain employs TRBV6-5 and TRBJ1-2; 7 bases match TRBD1. The CDR3 is 10 amino acids. With V trimmed by 11 bases and J by 5 bases, 2 bases remained unmatched. CDR1 and CDR2 (germline): MNHEY, SVGAGI. The chain's CDR3 is CAGQDYGYTF. The DNA of the CDR3 is TGTGCCGGACAGGATTATGGCTACACCTTC.

This clonotype was found many times. The V gene is TRBV12-3 or TRBV12-4, the J gene TRBJ2-5; D gene unclear. V shed 3 bases and J shed 5 bases, with 13 bases lying between them. CDR3 length: 14 amino acids. Here the CDR3 reads CASSFIPRAETQYF. For the CDR3, the DNA is TGTGCCAGCAGTTTCATCCCAAGGGCTGAGACCCAGTACTTC.

This clonotype was observed a handful of times. This clone may be a read error of a much larger clone one base away. The chain couples TRBV20-1 to TRBJ1-5; D is unresolved. Germline values: CDR1 DFQATT, CDR2 SNEGSKA (reference sequence). This CDR3 has 13 amino acids. Trimming removed 1 base at V and 4 bases at J, with 8 bases between. The chain's CDR3 is CSARAWGNQPQHF. The CDR3 DNA is TGCAGTGCTAGAGCGTGGGGTAATCAGCCCCAGCATTTT.

This rearrangement joins TRBV20-1 to TRBJ1-5; a weak D match, TRBD1 (6 bases). V gave up 3 bases and J gave up 3 bases, with 9 bases separating them. The CDR3 covers 13 residues. The germline V gene has CDR1 DFQATT and CDR2 SNEGSKA (reference sequence). The CDR3 DNA is TGCAGTGCTAGTAGGGGGTACAATCAGCCCCAGCATTTT. Translated, it gives CSASRGYNQPQHF.

This clonotype was recorded at least ten times. The V call is TRBV12-3 or TRBV12-4, the J call TRBJ2-5; 11 nucleotides line up with TRBD2. The CDR3 covers 15 residues. Trimming cost V 6 bases and J 5 bases; bases outside gene matches: 8. The CDR3 is CASRLAGAGGETQYF. In DNA, the CDR3 is TGTGCCAGCAGACTAGCGGGGGCAGGGGGTGAGACCCAGTACTTC.

At least ten counts were recorded for this clonotype. The gene calls are TRBV6-2 or TRBV6-3 and TRBJ1-2; D is unclear. The CDR3 has 15 residues. Trimming pared 5 bases from V and 0 bases from J, leaving 13 bases between. In germline, CDR1 is MNHEY, CDR2 SVGEGT. The CDR3 DNA sequence: TGTGCCAGCAGTCACCCCACTCGCTCTAACTATGGCTACACCTTC. Translation gives CASSHPTRSNYGYTF.

This clonotype was observed at least ten times. The V gene is TRBV28, the J gene TRBJ1-1; D gene uncertain. Between the trimmed V and J ends, which lost 4 bases and 2 bases, there was a span of 11 bases. The CDR3 is made up of 14 amino acids. Germline values: CDR1 MDHEN, CDR2 SYDVKM. The CDR3 protein is CASSYSTTNTEAFF. In DNA form, the CDR3 reads TGTGCCAGCAGTTACTCGACAACTAACACTGAAGCTTTCTTT. The variable domain in full, with the rest retrieved from reference TRBV28 and TRBJ1-1, is DVKVTQSSRYLVKRTGEKVFLECVQDMDHENMFWYRQDPGLGLRLIYFSYDVKMKEKGDIPEGYSVSREKKERFSLILESASTNQTSMYLCASSYSTTNTEAFFGQGTRLTVV.

The chain has TRBV12-3 or TRBV12-4 and TRBJ2-7; D uncertain. Trimming left V 6 bases short and J 1 base short, with 13 bases between. The CDR3 runs 14 residues. This CDR3 reads CASRISTVSYEQYF. CDR3 nucleotides: TGTGCCAGCAGGATCAGTACGGTATCCTACGAGCAGTACTTC.